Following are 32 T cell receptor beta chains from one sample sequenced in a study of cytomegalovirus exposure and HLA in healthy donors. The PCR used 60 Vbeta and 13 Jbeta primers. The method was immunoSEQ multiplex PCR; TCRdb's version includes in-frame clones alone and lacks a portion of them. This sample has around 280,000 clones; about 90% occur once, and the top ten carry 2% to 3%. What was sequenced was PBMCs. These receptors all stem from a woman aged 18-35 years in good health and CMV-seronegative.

Written as DNA, the CDR3 is TGTGCCAGTCAAACTGCCGGGGAGCTGTTTTTT. Translation gives CASQTAGELFF. The chain uses TRBV6-6 and TRBJ2-2; no definite D call. V lost 9 bases and J 6 bases, leaving 8 bases between the germline ends. Germline-derived CDR1 and CDR2 are MNHNY and SVGAGI (reference sequence). The CDR3 totals 11 residues.

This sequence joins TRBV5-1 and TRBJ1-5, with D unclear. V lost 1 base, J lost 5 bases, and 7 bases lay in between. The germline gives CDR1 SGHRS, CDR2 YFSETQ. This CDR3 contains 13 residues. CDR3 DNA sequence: TGCGCCAGCAGCTTGACCACAGATCAGCCCCAGCATTTT. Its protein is CASSLTTDQPQHF.

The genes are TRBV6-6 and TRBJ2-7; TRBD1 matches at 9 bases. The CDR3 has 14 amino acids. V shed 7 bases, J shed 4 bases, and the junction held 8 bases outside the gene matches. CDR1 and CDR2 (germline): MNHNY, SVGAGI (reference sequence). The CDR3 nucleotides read TGTGCCAGCACCTACACAGGGGGCGTATACGAGCAGTACTTC. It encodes CASTYTGGVYEQYF.

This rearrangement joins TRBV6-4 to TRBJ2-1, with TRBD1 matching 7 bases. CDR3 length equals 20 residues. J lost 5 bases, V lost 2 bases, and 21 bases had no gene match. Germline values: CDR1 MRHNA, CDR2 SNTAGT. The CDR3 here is CASSDPPGQFIPHINNEQFF. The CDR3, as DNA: TGTGCCAGCAGTGACCCACCGGGACAGTTCATTCCCCACATAAACAATGAGCAGTTCTTC.

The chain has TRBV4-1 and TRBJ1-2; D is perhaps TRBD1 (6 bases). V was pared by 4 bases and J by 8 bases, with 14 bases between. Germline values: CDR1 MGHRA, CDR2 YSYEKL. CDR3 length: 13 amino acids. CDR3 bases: TGCGCCAGCAGCCCCCTCACAGGGAGCGGCTACACCTTC. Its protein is CASSPLTGSGYTF.

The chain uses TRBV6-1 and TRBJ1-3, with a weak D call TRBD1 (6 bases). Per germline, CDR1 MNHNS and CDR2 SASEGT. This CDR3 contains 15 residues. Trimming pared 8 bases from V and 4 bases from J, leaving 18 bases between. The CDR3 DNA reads TGTGCCAGCGAAGAGGGGGGGGCGCGAGGAAACACCATATATTTT. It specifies CASEEGGARGNTIYF.

CDR3 coding DNA: TGTGCCAGAATCGAACTAGTCTACTACAATGAGCAGTTCTTC. Translated: CARIELVYYNEQFF. The chain employs TRBV5-3 and TRBJ2-1, with D possibly TRBD2 on 5 matching bases. TRBV5-3 is labeled an ORF, and its function is uncertain. Trimming removed 6 bases at V and 3 bases at J, with 13 bases between. The CDR3 has 14 residues.

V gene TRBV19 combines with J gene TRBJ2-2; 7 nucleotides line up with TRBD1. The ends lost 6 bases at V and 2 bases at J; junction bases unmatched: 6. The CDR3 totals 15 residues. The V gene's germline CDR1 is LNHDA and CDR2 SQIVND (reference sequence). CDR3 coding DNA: TGTGCCAGTAGCACAGGGGTGATAAACACCGGGGAGCTGTTTTTT. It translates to CASSTGVINTGELFF.

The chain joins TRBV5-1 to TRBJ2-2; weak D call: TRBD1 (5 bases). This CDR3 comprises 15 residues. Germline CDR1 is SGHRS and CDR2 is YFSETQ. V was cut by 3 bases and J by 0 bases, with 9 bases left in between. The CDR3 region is CASSSGHTNTGELFF. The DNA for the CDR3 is TGCGCCAGCAGCTCCGGACACACGAACACCGGGGAGCTGTTTTTT.

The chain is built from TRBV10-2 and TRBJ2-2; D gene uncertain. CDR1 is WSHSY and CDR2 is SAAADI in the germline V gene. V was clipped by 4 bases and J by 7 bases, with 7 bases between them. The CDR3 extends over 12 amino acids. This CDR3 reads CASSGLGGELFF. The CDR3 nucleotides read TGCGCCAGCAGTGGACTCGGCGGGGAGCTGTTTTTT.

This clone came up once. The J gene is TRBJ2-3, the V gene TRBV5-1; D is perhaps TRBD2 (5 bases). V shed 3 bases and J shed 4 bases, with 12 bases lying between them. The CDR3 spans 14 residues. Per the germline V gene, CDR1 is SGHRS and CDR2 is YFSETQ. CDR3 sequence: CASSWVGVPDTQYF. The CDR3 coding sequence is TGCGCCAGCAGCTGGGTCGGGGTCCCAGATACGCAGTATTTT.

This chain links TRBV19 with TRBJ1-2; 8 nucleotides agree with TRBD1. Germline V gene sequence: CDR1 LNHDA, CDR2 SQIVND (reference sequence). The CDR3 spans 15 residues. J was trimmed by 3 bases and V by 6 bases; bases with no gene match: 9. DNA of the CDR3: TGTGCCAGTAGCCACTTCCTGACAGGGGACTATGGCTACACCTTC. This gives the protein CASSHFLTGDYGYTF. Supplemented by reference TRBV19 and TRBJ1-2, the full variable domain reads DGGITQSPKYLFRKEGQNVTLSCEQNLNHDAMYWYRQDPGQGLRLIYYSQIVNDFQKGDIAEGYSVSREKKESFPLTVTSAQKNPTAFYLCASSHFLTGDYGYTFGSGTRLTVV.

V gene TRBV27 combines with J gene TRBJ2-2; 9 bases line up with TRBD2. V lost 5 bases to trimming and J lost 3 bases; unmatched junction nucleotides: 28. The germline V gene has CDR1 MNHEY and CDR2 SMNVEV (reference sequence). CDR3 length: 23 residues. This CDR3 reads CASSTLGLALPGGRGGDTGELFF. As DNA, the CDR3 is TGTGCCAGCAGTACGCTGGGACTAGCCCTCCCTGGGGGGCGCGGGGGGGACACCGGGGAGCTGTTTTTT.

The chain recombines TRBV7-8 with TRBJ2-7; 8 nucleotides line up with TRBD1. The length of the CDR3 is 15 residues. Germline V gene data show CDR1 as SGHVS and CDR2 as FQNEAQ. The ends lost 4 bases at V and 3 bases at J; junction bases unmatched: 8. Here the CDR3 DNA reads TGTGCCAGCAGCTCCCGACAGGGGTTCCTCTACGAGCAGTACTTC. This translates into CASSSRQGFLYEQYF.

The CDR3 reads CASSWDFSSYEQYF. Here the CDR3 DNA reads TGTGCCAGCAGCTGGGACTTCAGCTCCTACGAGCAGTACTTC. The chain links TRBV11-2 to TRBJ2-7, with a possible D match to TRBD2 (6 bases). The CDR3 is 14 amino acids. CDR1 SGHAT and CDR2 FQNNGV come from the germline V gene. The ends were cut back, 4 bases at V and 0 bases at J, with 10 bases in the middle.

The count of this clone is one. The DNA for the CDR3 is TGTGCCAGCAGCTTCGGAGGACCGGGGGAAAAACTGTTTTTT. It codes for CASSFGGPGEKLFF. This sequence joins TRBV5-5 and TRBJ1-4; no definite D call. V was clipped by 2 bases and J by 8 bases, with 13 bases between them. The CDR3 extends over 14 amino acids. The germline gives CDR1 SGHKS, CDR2 YYEKEE (reference sequence).

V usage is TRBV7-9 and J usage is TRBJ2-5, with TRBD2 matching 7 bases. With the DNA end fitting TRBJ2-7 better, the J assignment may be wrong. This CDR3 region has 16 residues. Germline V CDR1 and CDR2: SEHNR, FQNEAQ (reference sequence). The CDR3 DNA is TGTGCCAGCAGCCCCCCGAGGGAGGGAAATGGGTACGAGCAGTACTTC. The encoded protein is CASSPPREGNGYEQYF.

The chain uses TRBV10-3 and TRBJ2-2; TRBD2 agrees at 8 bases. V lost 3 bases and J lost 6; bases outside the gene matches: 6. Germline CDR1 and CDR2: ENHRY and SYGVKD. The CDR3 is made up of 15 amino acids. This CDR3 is CAISDPGGWAGELFF. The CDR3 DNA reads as TGTGCCATCAGTGACCCGGGGGGGTGGGCCGGGGAGCTGTTTTTT.

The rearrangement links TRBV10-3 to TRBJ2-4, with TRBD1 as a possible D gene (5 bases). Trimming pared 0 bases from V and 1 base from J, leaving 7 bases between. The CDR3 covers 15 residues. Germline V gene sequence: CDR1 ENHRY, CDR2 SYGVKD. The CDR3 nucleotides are TGTGCCATCAGTGAGTCGGGGCTCGCCAAAAACATTCAGTACTTC. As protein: CAISESGLAKNIQYF.

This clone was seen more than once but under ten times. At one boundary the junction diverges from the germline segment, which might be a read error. CDR3 region: CSSRTGNTEAFF. CDR3 DNA sequence: TGTTCCAGCCGGACAGGAAACACTGAAGCTTTCTTT. The chain combines TRBV7-9 with TRBJ1-1; 7 positions agree with TRBD1. The CDR3 covers 12 residues. CDR1 is SEHNR, CDR2 FQNEAQ, per germline (reference sequence).

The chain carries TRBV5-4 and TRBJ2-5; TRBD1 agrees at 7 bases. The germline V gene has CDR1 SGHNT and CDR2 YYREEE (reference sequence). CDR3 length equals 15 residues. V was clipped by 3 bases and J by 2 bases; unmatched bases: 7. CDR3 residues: CASSSDRPVQETQYF. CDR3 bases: TGTGCCAGCAGCTCGGACAGGCCCGTTCAAGAGACCCAGTACTTC.

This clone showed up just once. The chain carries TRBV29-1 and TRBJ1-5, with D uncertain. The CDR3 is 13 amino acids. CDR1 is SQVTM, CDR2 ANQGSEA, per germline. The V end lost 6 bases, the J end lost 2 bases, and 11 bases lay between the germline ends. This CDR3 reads CSVEYAGNQPQHF. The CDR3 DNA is TGCAGCGTGGAGTATGCGGGCAATCAGCCCCAGCATTTT.

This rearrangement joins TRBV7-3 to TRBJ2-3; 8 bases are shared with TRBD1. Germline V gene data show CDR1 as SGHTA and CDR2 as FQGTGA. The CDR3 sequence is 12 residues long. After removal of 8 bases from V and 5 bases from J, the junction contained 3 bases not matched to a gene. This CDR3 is CASGQGGDTQYF. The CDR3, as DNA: TGTGCCAGCGGACAGGGAGGAGATACGCAGTATTTT. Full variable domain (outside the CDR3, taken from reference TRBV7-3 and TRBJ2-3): GAGVSQTPSNKVTEKGKYVELRCDPISGHTALYWYRQSLGQGPEFLIYFQGTGAADDSGLPNDRFFAVRPEGSVSTLKIQRTERGDSAVYLCASGQGGDTQYFGPGTRLTVL.

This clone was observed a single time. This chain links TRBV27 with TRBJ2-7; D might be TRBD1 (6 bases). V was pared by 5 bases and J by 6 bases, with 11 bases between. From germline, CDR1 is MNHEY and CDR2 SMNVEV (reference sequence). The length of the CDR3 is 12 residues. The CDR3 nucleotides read TGTGCCAGCAGTCAGGGGCTAGGCGAGCAGTACTTC. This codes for CASSQGLGEQYF.

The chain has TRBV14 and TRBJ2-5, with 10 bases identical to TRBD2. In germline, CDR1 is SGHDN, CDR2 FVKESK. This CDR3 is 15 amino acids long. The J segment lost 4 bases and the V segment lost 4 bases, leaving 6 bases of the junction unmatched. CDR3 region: CASSPTSGPAETQYF. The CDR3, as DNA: TGTGCCAGCAGCCCGACTAGCGGGCCTGCAGAGACCCAGTACTTC.

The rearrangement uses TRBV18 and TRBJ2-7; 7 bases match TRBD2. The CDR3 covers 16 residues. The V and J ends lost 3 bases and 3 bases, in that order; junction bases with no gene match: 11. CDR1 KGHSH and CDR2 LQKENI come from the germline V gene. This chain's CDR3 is CASSPLHDGGNYEQYF. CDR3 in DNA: TGTGCCAGCTCACCCCTCCACGACGGGGGGAACTACGAGCAGTACTTC.

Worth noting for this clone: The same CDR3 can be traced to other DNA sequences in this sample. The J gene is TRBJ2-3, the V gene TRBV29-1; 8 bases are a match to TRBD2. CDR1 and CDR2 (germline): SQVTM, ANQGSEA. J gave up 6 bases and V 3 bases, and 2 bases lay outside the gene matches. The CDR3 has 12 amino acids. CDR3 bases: TGCAGCGTTGAGACGGGGGGGGATACGCAGTATTTT. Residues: CSVETGGDTQYF.

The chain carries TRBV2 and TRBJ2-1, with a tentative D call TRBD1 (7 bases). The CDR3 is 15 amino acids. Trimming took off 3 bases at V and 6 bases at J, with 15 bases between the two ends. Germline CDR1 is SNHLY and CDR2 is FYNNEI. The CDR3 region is CASSDFGQGGNEQFF. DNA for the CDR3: TGTGCCAGCAGTGATTTTGGGCAGGGGGGCAATGAGCAGTTCTTC.

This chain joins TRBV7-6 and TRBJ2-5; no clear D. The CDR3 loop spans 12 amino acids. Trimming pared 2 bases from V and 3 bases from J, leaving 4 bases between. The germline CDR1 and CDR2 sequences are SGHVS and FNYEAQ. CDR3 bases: TGTGCCAGCAGCTTAATAGAAGAGACCCAGTACTTC. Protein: CASSLIEETQYF. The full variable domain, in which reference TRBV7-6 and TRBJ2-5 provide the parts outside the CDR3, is GAGVSQSPRYKVTKRGQDVALRCDPISGHVSLYWYRQALGQGPEFLTYFNYEAQQDKSGLPNDRFSAERPEGSISTLTIQRTEQRDSAMYRCASSLIEETQYFGPGTRLLVL.

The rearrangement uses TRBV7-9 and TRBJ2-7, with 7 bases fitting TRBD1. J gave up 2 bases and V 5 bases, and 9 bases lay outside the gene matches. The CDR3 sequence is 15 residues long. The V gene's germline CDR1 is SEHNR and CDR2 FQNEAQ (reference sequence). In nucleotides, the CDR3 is TGTGCCAGCAGCAGTACAACGGGACAGACCTACGAGCAGTACTTC. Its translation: CASSSTTGQTYEQYF. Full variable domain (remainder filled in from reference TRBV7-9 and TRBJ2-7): DTGVSQNPRHKITKRGQNVTFRCDPISEHNRLYWYRQTLGQGPEFLTYFQNEAQLEKSRLLSDRFSAERPKGSFSTLEIQRTEQGDSAMYLCASSSTTGQTYEQYFGPGTRLTVT.

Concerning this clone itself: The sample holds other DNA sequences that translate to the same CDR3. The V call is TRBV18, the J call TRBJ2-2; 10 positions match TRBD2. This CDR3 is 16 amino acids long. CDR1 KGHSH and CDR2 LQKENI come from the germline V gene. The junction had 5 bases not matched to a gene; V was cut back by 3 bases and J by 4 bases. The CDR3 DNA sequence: TGTGCCAGCTCACCGCCTAGCGGGGGTGGCACCGGGGAGCTGTTTTTT. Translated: CASSPPSGGGTGELFF.

The DNA of the CDR3 is TGTGCCAGCAGCTTGCTCTACTCGTACAATGAGCAGTTCTTC. Translating it yields CASSLLYSYNEQFF. The gene calls are TRBV5-6 and TRBJ2-1; unclear D gene. CDR1 SGHDT and CDR2 YYEEEE come from the germline V gene. V lost 1 base, J lost 4 bases, and 9 bases lay in between. The CDR3 is 14 amino acids.